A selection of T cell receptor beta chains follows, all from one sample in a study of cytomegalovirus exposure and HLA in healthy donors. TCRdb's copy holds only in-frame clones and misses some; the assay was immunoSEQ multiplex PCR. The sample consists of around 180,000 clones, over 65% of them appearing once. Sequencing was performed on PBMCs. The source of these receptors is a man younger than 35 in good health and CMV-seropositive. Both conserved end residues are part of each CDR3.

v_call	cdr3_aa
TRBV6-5	CASSSGGGPYEQYF
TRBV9	CASSASGATNEKLFF
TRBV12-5	CASGLNRDTLYEQYF
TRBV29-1	CSVQRTGGNEQYF
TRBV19	CASSIRTGLANYGYTF
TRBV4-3	CASSQDPPRQGRGNEQFF
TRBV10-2	CASGHTQGGNEQYF
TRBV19	CASSTRHSTDTQYF
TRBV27	CASSLFWDSGYEQYF
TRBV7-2	CASSLGTGVLYGYTF
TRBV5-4	CASSSSSFGEQFF
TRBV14	CASSLSTGDYGYTF
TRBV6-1	CASSEVRQSYGYTF
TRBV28	CASTTVGRGEYSNQPQHF
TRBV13	CASSLGHSTEAFF
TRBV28	CASSVGAYEQYF
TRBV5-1	CASSLRQANSGNTIYF
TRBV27	CASSLRGNTGELFF
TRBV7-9	CASSPPDRFDEQYF
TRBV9	CASSDSGRADEQFF
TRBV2	CASSEPGLGQETQYF
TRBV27	CASSRSSGRNTGELFF
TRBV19	CASRGRVREQYF
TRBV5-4	CASSPPGVEGNYGYTF
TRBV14	CASRKGPGQGVSTF
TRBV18	CASRAGGGETQYF
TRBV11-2	CASSPGQGSEAFF
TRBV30	CAWSVDLAGEDEQYF
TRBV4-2	CASSLGFRVDSSQETQYF
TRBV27	CASSLSITGVGAFF
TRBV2	CASRGPAVQETQYF
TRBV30	CAWSEGGQGNTEAFF
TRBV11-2	CASSPTTGLVDEKLFF
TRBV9	CASSPPVGARRSGSSYNEQFF
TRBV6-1	CAAIGTGTNTEAFF
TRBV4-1	CASSQDQRGGAYNEQFF
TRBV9	CASSVGLGTYNEQFF
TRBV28	CASSSTGSVGELFF
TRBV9	CASSLSGTSSLVYGYTF
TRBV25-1	CASSRTPRGAGTEAFF
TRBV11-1	CASSLDAQGLYEQYF
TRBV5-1	CASSLASGVEETQYF
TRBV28	CASSFEGVSTEAFF
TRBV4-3	CASSQDPDRTGAITGELFF
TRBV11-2	CASSLYRSGGRDEQYF